This T cell receptor beta chain was obtained from a study of T cell repertoires in cytomegalovirus infection. Findings and limits, study-wide: What dominated the ex vivo response were HLA-C-restricted CMV-specific TCR beta clonotypes.

In regard to this clonotype: Its antigen is unidentified.

V was pared by 0 bases and J by 5 bases, with 14 bases between. Germline assignment: CDR1 DFQATT and CDR2 SNEGSKA (reference sequence). The CDR3 runs to 15 residues. One entry per CDR3 protein results from TCRdb running MiXCR on the reads. This sample has fewer than 650,000 distinct CDR3 sequences, with around two fifths found just once. The gene calls are TRBV20-1 and TRBJ1-5, with a weak D call TRBD1 (5 bases). The sequence was obtained from a human donor in good health (CMV status not recorded). Some clones in this sample may be carry-over from other donors' samples. Sequenced material: cultured PBMCs, taken from culture after CMV antigen stimulation. The CDR3 region is CSARDAGKIDQPQHF. DNA for the CDR3: TGCAGTGCTAGAGATGCAGGGAAAATCGATCAGCCCCAGCATTTT.